This T cell receptor beta chain is drawn from a study of vaccination and CD4 T cells after COVID-19. The study's findings and limits: The appearance of a median 86.3% of reactive clones in convalescent patients occurred only post-vaccination.

Regarding treatment: roughly 11-day PBMC culture with coronavirus spike peptide pools or control peptides (ViraFEST assay). Before Alpha, Beta and Delta appeared in the US, convalescents tested positive (March–December 2020). CDR1 DFQATT and CDR2 SNEGSKA come from the germline V gene (reference sequence). The CDR3 covers 13 residues. J gave up 8 bases and V 3 bases, and 4 bases lay outside the gene matches. About this clonotype: Its target is unknown.

The Oncomine TCR Beta short-read assay was applied to DNA of cultured CD4+ T cells. The source of extracted genomic DNA was cultured CD4+ T cells. TCRdb processed the PCR reads anew with MiXCR; each CDR3 protein has one entry. The sample yields roughly 4,900 distinct CDR3 sequences, over 40% seen once. The TCR comes from a human donor who had recovered from COVID-19. Input material: CD4+ T cells from blood, cultured in vitro. This chain links TRBV20-1 with TRBJ1-4; 9 nucleotides line up with TRBD1. CDR3 sequence reads: CSARGGTGEKLFF. In nucleotides, the CDR3 is TGCAGTGCTAGGGGGGGGACAGGGGAAAAACTGTTTTTT.